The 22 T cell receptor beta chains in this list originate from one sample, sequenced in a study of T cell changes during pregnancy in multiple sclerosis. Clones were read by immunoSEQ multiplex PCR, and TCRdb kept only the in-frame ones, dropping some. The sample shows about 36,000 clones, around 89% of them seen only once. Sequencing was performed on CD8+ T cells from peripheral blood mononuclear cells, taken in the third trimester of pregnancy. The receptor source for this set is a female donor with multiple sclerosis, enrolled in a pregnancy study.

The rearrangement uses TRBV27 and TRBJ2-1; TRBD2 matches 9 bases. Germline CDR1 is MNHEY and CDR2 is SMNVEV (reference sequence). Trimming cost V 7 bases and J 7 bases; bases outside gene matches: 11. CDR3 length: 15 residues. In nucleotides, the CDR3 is TGTGCCAGCACCCCGGTGGTAGCGGGAGCTAATGAGCAGTTCTTC. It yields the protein CASTPVVAGANEQFF.

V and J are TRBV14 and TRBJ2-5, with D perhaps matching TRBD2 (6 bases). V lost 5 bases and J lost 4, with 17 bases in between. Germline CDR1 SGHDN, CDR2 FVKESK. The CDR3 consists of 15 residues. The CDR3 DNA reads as TGTGCCAGCAGCGTCCTAGGGGCCGGGGGAGAGACCCAGTACTTC. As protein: CASSVLGAGGETQYF. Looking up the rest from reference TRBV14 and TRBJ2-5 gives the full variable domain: EAGVTQFPSHSVIEKGQTVTLRCDPISGHDNLYWYRRVMGKEIKFLLHFVKESKQDESGMPNNRFLAERTGGTYSTLKVQPAELEDSGVYFCASSVLGAGGETQYFGPGTRLLVL.

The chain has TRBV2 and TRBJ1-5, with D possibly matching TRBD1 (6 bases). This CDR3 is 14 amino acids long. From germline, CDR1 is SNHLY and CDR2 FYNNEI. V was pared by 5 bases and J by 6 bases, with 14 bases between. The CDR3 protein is CASSPQGKSQPQHF. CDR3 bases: TGTGCCAGCAGTCCCCAGGGGAAATCTCAGCCCCAGCATTTT. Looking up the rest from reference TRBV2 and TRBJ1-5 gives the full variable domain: EPEVTQTPSHQVTQMGQEVILRCVPISNHLYFYWYRQILGQKVEFLVSFYNNEISEKSEIFDDQFSVERPDGSNFTLKIRSTKLEDSAMYFCASSPQGKSQPQHFGDGTRLSIL.

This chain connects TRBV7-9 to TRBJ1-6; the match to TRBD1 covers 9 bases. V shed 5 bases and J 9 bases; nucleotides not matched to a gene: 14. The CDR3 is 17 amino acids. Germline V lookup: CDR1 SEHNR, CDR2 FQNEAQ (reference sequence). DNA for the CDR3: TGTGCCAGCAGCCACCCGGGCCGGACAGGGGCTAGTTCACCCCTCCACTTT. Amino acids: CASSHPGRTGASSPLHF.

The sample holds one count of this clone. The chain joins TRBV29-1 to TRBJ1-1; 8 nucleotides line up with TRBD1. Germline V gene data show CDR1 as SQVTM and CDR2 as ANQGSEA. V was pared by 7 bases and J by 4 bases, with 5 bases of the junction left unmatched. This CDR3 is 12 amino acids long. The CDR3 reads CSGGQGGTEAFF. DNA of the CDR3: TGCAGCGGCGGACAGGGCGGCACTGAAGCTTTCTTT.

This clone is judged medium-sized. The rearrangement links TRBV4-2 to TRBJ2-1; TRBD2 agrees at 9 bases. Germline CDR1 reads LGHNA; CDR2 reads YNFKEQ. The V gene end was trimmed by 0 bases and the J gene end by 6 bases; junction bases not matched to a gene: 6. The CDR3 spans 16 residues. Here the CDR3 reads CASSQEGGGEINEQFF. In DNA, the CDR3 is TGTGCCAGCAGCCAAGAGGGCGGGGGGGAAATCAATGAGCAGTTCTTC.

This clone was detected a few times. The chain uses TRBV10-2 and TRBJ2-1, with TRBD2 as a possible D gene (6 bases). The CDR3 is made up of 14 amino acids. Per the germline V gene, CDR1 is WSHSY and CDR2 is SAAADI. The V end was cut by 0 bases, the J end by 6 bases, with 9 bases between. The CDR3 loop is CASSESGGGNEQFF. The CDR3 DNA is TGCGCCAGCAGTGAGTCCGGGGGTGGCAATGAGCAGTTCTTC.

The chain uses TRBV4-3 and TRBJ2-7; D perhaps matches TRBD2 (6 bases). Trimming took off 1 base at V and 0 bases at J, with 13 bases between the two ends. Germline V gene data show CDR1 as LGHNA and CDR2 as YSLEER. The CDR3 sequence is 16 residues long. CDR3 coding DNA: TGCGCCAGCAGCCAAGTGGGGGGTAGGAGCTCCTACGAGCAGTACTTC. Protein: CASSQVGGRSSYEQYF.

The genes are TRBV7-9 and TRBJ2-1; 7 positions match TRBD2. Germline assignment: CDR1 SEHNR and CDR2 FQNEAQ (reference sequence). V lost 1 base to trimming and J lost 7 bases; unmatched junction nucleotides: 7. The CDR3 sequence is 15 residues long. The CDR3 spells CASSLGQGLKNEQFF. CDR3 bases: TGTGCCAGCAGCTTAGGTCAGGGACTAAAAAATGAGCAGTTCTTC.

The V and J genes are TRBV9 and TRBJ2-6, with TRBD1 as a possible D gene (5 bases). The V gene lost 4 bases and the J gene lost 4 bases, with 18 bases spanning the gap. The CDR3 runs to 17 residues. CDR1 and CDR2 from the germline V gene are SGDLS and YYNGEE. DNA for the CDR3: TGTGCCAGCAGCACAACTTCCAGGGTGCCCGGGGCCAACGTCCTGACTTTC. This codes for CASSTTSRVPGANVLTF.

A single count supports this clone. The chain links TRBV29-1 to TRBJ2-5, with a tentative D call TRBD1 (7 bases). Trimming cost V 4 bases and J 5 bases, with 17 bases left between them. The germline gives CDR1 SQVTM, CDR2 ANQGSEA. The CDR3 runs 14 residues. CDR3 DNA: TGCAGCGTTGGACCCCGGGACAGCGGGGAGACCCAGTACTTC. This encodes CSVGPRDSGETQYF.

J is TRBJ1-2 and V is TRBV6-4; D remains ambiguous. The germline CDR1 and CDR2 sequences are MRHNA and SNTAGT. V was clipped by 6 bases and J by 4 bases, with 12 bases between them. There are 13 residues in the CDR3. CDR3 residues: CASSPGESYGYTF. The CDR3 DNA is TGTGCCAGCAGCCCCGGGGAGTCCTATGGCTACACCTTC.

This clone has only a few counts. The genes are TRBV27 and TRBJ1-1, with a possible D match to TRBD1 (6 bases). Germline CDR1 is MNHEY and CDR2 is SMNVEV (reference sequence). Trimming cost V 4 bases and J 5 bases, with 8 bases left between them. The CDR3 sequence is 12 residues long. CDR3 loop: CASSSTGTEAFF. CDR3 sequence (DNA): TGTGCCAGCAGTTCGACAGGTACTGAAGCTTTCTTT.

The CDR3 sequence is CAWRLGYGYTF. The CDR3 DNA sequence: TGTGCCTGGAGGCTCGGCTATGGCTACACCTTC. J is TRBJ1-2 and V is TRBV30; D is uncertain. The V gene's germline CDR1 is GTSNPN and CDR2 SVGIG (reference sequence). The CDR3 length is 11 residues. Trimming pared 3 bases from V and 4 bases from J, leaving 6 bases between.

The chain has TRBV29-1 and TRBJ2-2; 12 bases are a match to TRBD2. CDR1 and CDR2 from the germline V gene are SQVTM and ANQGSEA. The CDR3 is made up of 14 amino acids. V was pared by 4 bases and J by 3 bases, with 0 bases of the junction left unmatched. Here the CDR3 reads CSVGLAGDTGELFF. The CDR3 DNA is TGCAGCGTTGGACTAGCGGGAGACACCGGGGAGCTGTTTTTT.

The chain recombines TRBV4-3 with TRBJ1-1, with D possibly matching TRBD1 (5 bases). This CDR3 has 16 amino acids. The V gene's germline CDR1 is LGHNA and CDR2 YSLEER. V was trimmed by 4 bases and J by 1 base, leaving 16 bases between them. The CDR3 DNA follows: TGCGCCAGCAGCCTCGTCGGGGGAGGGGCGAACACTGAAGCTTTCTTT. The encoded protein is CASSLVGGGANTEAFF.

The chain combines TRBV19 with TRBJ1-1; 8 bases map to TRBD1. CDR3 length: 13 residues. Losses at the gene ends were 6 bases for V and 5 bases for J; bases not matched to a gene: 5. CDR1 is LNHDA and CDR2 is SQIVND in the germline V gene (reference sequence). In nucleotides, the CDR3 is TGTGCCAGTAGAGCAGGGGGCGCAACTGAAGCTTTCTTT. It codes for CASRAGGATEAFF.

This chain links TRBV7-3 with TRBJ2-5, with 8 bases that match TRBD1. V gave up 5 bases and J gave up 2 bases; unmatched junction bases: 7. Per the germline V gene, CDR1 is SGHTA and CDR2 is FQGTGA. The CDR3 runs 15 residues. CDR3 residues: CASSRQGAPQETQYF. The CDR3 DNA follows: TGTGCCAGCAGCCGCCAGGGGGCCCCTCAAGAGACCCAGTACTTC.

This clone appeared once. The DNA of the CDR3 is TGTGCCAGCAGCTTGGGGCCCGATAGGGGGCTCTACGAGCAGTACTTC. This encodes CASSLGPDRGLYEQYF. The chain combines TRBV7-6 with TRBJ2-7, with 7 nucleotides matching TRBD1. CDR1 and CDR2 from the germline V gene are SGHVS and FNYEAQ. The CDR3 totals 16 residues. V trimming: 3 bases; J trimming: 3 bases; junction bases outside the gene matches: 11.

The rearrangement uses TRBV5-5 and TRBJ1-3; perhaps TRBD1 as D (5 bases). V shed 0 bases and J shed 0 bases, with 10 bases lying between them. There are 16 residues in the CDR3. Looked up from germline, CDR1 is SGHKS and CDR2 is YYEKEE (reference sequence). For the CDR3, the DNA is TGTGCCAGCAGCTTGGAACAGGCCAGCTCTGGAAACACCATATATTTT. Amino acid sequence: CASSLEQASSGNTIYF.

CDR3 sequence (DNA): TGTGCCAGCAGTTTAGCCTGGGGGACTAGTAGCAATCAGCCCCAGCATTTT. Translated, it gives CASSLAWGTSSNQPQHF. The chain uses TRBV27 and TRBJ1-5; D is possibly TRBD1 (5 bases). Germline V lookup: CDR1 MNHEY, CDR2 SMNVEV (reference sequence). The CDR3 sequence is 17 residues long. The ends were cut back, 2 bases at V and 0 bases at J, with 14 bases in the middle.

The CDR3 sequence is CASSLDPGTADEQYF. CDR3 DNA: TGTGCCAGCAGCCTCGACCCCGGGACAGCCGACGAGCAGTACTTC. This rearrangement joins TRBV7-3 to TRBJ2-7; 7 nucleotides agree with TRBD1. Per germline, CDR1 SGHTA and CDR2 FQGTGA. The J segment lost 5 bases and the V segment lost 5 bases, leaving 12 bases of the junction unmatched. The CDR3 has 15 amino acids.